These 14 T cell receptor beta chains were sequenced from one sample in a study of blood T cell repertoires in COVID-19. The data were produced by immunoSEQ multiplex PCR, yet TCRdb's version contains in-frame clones alone and is incomplete. The sample lists 75,000 to 95,000 clones; approximately 91% were seen once. The specimen was peripheral blood. The source is a woman of 80 years or more with acute or convalescent COVID-19.

V and J are TRBV4-2 and TRBJ2-7; D might be TRBD2 (5 bases). CDR3 length: 13 residues. Between the trimmed V and J ends, which lost 2 bases and 0 bases, there was a span of 5 bases. CDR1 and CDR2 from the germline V gene are LGHNA and YNFKEQ. CDR3 sequence: CASSQTSSYEQYF. Written as DNA, the CDR3 is TGTGCCAGCAGCCAAACTAGCTCCTACGAGCAGTACTTC.

The chain joins TRBV11-2 to TRBJ2-7; TRBD2 is a possible D gene (6 bases). The CDR3 consists of 16 residues. CDR1 is SGHAT, CDR2 FQNNGV, per germline. Trimming stripped 6 bases from V and 3 bases from J, with 21 bases between. CDR3 DNA sequence: TGTGCCAGCAGTTTGGGACCGGGACTGTCATACTACGAGCAGTACTTC. Translated: CASSLGPGLSYYEQYF. Drawing the rest from reference TRBV11-2 and TRBJ2-7, the complete variable domain is EAGVAQSPRYKIIEKRQSVAFWCNPISGHATLYWYQQILGQGPKLLIQFQNNGVVDDSQLPKDRFSAERLKGVDSTLKIQPAKLEDSAVYLCASSLGPGLSYYEQYFGPGTRLTVT.

The chain recombines TRBV14 with TRBJ2-5; TRBD1 aligns across 8 bases. Looked up from germline, CDR1 is SGHDN and CDR2 is FVKESK. This CDR3 contains 16 residues. V was clipped by 5 bases and J by 4 bases; unmatched bases: 12. The CDR3 coding sequence is TGTGCCAGCAGCTACAATATCAGGGGGCCCGGAGAGACCCAGTACTTC. Protein: CASSYNIRGPGETQYF. Filled out from reference TRBV14 and TRBJ2-5, the complete variable domain reads EAGVTQFPSHSVIEKGQTVTLRCDPISGHDNLYWYRRVMGKEIKFLLHFVKESKQDESGMPNNRFLAERTGGTYSTLKVQPAELEDSGVYFCASSYNIRGPGETQYFGPGTRLLVL.

As regards this clone: An end of the junction differs from the germline gene, which may be a read error. The chain recombines TRBV7-2 with TRBJ2-5; 7 nucleotides match TRBD2. Germline V gives CDR1 SGHTA, CDR2 FQGNSA. The CDR3 contains 12 residues. The chain's CDR3 is CASHRPGGAPNF. CDR3 DNA sequence: TGTGCCAGTCACCGACCGGGGGGAGCACCAAACTTC.

The gene calls are TRBV2 and TRBJ2-3; no clear D gene. The CDR3 is 12 residues long. Trimming stripped 4 bases from V and 6 bases from J, with 8 bases between. Germline values: CDR1 SNHLY, CDR2 FYNNEI. CDR3 in DNA: TGTGCCAGCAGTGTGGAGCCGGATACGCAGTATTTT. Amino acid sequence: CASSVEPDTQYF.

The J gene is TRBJ2-1, the V gene TRBV24-1; TRBD1 agrees at 8 bases. Germline V lookup: CDR1 KGHDR, CDR2 SFDVKD. The junction had 5 bases not matched to a gene; V was cut back by 5 bases and J by 6 bases. This CDR3 region has 14 residues. The CDR3, as DNA: TGTGCCACCAGTGCTATAACAGGGGGCAATGAGCAGTTCTTC. It yields the protein CATSAITGGNEQFF.

This chain uses TRBV11-2 with TRBJ1-6; D is possibly TRBD1 (6 bases). This CDR3 has 15 amino acids. Trimming cost V 7 bases and J 8 bases, with 18 bases left between them. Per germline, CDR1 SGHAT and CDR2 FQNNGV. CDR3 sequence (DNA): TGTGCCAGCAACCTTCAGGGGACGGTGGATTCACCCCTCCACTTT. Protein: CASNLQGTVDSPLHF.

The chain employs TRBV18 and TRBJ1-2; 8 bases are a match to TRBD1. This CDR3 contains 16 residues. Germline CDR1 is KGHSH and CDR2 is LQKENI. With V trimmed by 2 bases and J by 1 base, 6 bases remained unmatched. The CDR3 DNA follows: TGTGCCAGCTCACCAATCGGACAGGGAATTAACTATGGCTACACCTTC. Its translation: CASSPIGQGINYGYTF.

This clone occurred a few times. Here the CDR3 reads CASSTLELNTEAFF. CDR3 nucleotides: TGTGCCAGCAGTACCCTAGAACTGAACACTGAAGCTTTCTTT. J is TRBJ1-1 and V is TRBV2; no clear D. The V end was cut by 5 bases, the J end by 0 bases, with 10 bases between. The CDR3 spans 14 residues. Germline CDR1 SNHLY, CDR2 FYNNEI.

In this sample, this clone turned up once. V and J are TRBV19 and TRBJ1-5; D gene uncertain. Trimming shortened V by 4 bases and J by 2 bases, and 18 bases separated the two germline ends. Germline V gives CDR1 LNHDA, CDR2 SQIVND (reference sequence). The CDR3 covers 17 residues. Written as DNA, the CDR3 is TGTGCCAGTAGTACCCTCCCTTTTGTGGGCGGCAATCAGCCCCAGCATTTT. It yields the protein CASSTLPFVGGNQPQHF.

The rearrangement uses TRBV20-1 and TRBJ2-7; D is perhaps TRBD2 (6 bases). V dropped 3 bases and J dropped 1 base, with 16 bases sitting between them. Germline CDR1 DFQATT, CDR2 SNEGSKA (reference sequence). The CDR3 is 15 amino acids. Written as DNA, the CDR3 is TGCAGTGCTAGTCGGGGGAGTCCTGAGTCCTACGAGCAGTACTTC. Protein product: CSASRGSPESYEQYF.

The gene calls are TRBV23-1 and TRBJ2-1; 9 positions match TRBD1. TRBV23-1 is treated as an ORF (open reading frame) with a function not yet certain. Losses at the gene ends were 6 bases for V and 6 bases for J; bases not matched to a gene: 6. There are 14 residues in the CDR3. CDR3 in amino acids: CASSRDRVGNEQFF. CDR3 bases: TGCGCCAGCAGCCGGGACAGGGTTGGCAATGAGCAGTTCTTC.

The sample holds a few counts of this clone. The J gene is TRBJ1-3, the V gene TRBV6-5; perhaps TRBD1 as D (6 bases). The germline V and J ends were trimmed by 0 bases and 6 bases, with 12 bases remaining between them. There are 15 residues in the CDR3. Germline CDR1 is MNHEY and CDR2 is SVGAGI. The CDR3 sequence is CASSYSRGWENTIYF. CDR3 in DNA: TGTGCCAGCAGTTACTCGAGGGGGTGGGAAAACACCATATATTTT.

The J gene is TRBJ1-2, the V gene TRBV12-5; the D is unclear. Germline CDR1 LGHNT, CDR2 FRNRAP. Trimming pared 7 bases from V and 2 bases from J, leaving 14 bases between. The CDR3 has 14 residues. This CDR3 reads CASERPPPNYGYTF. The DNA for the CDR3 is TGTGCTAGTGAGAGGCCCCCTCCGAACTATGGCTACACCTTC.